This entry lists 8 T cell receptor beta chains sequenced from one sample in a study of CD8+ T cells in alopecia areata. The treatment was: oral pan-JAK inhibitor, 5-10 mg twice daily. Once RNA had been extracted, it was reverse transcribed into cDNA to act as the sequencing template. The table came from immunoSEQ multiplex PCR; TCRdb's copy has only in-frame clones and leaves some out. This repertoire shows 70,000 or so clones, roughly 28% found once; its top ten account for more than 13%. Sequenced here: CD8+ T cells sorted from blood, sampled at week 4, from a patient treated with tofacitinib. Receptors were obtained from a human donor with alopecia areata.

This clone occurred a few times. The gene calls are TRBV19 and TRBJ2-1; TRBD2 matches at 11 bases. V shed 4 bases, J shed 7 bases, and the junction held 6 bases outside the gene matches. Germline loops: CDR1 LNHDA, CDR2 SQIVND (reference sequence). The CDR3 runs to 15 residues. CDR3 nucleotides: TGTGCCAGTAGTAGAGGGACTAGCGGAACAAATGAGCAGTTCTTC. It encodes CASSRGTSGTNEQFF. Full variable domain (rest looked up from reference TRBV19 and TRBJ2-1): DGGITQSPKYLFRKEGQNVTLSCEQNLNHDAMYWYRQDPGQGLRLIYYSQIVNDFQKGDIAEGYSVSREKKESFPLTVTSAQKNPTAFYLCASSRGTSGTNEQFFGPGTRLTVL.

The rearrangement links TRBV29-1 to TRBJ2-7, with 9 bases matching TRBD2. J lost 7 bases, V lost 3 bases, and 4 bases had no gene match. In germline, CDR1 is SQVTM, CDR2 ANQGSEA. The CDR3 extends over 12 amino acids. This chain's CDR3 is CSVDSGRSEQYF. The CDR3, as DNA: TGCAGCGTTGACAGCGGGAGGAGTGAGCAGTACTTC.

The DNA of the CDR3 is TGCAGCGTTGCCGGGGGAGGGGTACCCCAAGAGACCCAGTACTTC. Amino acids: CSVAGGGVPQETQYF. The chain is built from TRBV29-1 and TRBJ2-5; 7 bases fit TRBD2. The germline CDR1 and CDR2 sequences are SQVTM and ANQGSEA. Losses at the gene ends were 4 bases for V and 1 base for J; bases not matched to a gene: 9. The CDR3 totals 15 residues.

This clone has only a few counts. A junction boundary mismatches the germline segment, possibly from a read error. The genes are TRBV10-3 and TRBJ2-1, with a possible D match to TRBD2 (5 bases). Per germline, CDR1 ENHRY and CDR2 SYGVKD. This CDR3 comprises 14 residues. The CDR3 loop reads CASSSPLTGNEQFF. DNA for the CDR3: TGTGCCAGCAGTTCCCCCCTAACGGGGAATGAGCAGTTCTTC.

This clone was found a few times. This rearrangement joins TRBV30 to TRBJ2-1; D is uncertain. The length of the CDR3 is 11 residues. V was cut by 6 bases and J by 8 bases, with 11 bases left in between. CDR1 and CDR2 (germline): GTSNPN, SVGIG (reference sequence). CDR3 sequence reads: CACEVGYEQFF. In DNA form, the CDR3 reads TGTGCCTGCGAGGTTGGGTATGAGCAGTTCTTC. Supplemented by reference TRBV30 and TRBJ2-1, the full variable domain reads SQTIHQWPATLVQPVGSPLSLECTVEGTSNPNLYWYRQAAGRGLQLLFYSVGIGQISSEVPQNLSASRPQDRQFILSSKKLLLSDSGFYLCACEVGYEQFFGPGTRLTVL.

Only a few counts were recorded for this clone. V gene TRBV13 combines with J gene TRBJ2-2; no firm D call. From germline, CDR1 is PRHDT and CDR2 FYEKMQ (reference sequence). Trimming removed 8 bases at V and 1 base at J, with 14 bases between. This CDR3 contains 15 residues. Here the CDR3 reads CASSAGNLNTGELFF. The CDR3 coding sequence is TGTGCCAGCTCAGCCGGAAATTTGAACACCGGGGAGCTGTTTTTT.

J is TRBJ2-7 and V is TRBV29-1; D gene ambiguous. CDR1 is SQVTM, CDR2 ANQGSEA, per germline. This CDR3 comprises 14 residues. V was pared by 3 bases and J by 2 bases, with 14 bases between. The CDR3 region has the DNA TGCAGCGTTGAGTCGGCAGGCCTTACCTACGAGCAGTACTTC. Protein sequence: CSVESAGLTYEQYF.

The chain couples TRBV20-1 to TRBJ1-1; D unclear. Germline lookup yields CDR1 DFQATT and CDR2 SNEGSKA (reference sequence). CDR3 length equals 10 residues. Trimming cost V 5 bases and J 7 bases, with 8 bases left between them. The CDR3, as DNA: TGCAGTGCTCGGATACTTGAAGCTTTCTTT. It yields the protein CSARILEAFF.